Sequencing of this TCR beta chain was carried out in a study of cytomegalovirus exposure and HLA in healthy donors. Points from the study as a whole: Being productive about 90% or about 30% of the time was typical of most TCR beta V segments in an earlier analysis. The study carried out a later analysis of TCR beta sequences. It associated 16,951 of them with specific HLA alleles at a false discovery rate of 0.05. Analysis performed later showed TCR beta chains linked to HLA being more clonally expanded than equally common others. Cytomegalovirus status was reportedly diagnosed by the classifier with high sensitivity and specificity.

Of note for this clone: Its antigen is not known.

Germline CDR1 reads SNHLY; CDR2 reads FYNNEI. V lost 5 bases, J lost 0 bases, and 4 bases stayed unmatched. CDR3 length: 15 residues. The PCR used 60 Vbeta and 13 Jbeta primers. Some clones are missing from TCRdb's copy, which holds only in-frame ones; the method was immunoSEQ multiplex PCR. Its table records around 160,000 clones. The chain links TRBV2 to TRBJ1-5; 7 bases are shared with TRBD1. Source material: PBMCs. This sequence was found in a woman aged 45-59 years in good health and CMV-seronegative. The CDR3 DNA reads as TGTGCCAGCAGTAGGGGGCTTTATAGCAATCAGCCCCAGCATTTT. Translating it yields CASSRGLYSNQPQHF.